Described below is a single T cell receptor (beta chain) sequence and its context. The time point: peripheral blood 6 weeks after treatment start. This sample stems from a study of PD-L1 blockade in urothelial cancer. The method was immunoSEQ multiplex PCR; TCRdb's version includes in-frame clones alone and lacks a portion of them. This sample carries about 76,000 clones, approximately 90% of them seen once, and the ten largest clones take roughly 0.87%. V gave up 3 bases and J gave up 1 base; unmatched junction bases: 2. Germline CDR1 SEHNR, CDR2 FQNEAQ (reference sequence). This CDR3 has 14 amino acids.

Sequenced here: PBMCs, sampled around atezolizumab (anti-PD-L1) treatment. The V gene is TRBV7-9, the J gene TRBJ1-1, with 7 bases aligning to TRBD1. This receptor was obtained from a woman of 80 years or more with urothelial cancer. CDR3 region: CASSLGDRNTEAFF. CDR3 DNA sequence: TGTGCCAGCAGCTTGGGGGACAGGAACACTGAAGCTTTCTTT.